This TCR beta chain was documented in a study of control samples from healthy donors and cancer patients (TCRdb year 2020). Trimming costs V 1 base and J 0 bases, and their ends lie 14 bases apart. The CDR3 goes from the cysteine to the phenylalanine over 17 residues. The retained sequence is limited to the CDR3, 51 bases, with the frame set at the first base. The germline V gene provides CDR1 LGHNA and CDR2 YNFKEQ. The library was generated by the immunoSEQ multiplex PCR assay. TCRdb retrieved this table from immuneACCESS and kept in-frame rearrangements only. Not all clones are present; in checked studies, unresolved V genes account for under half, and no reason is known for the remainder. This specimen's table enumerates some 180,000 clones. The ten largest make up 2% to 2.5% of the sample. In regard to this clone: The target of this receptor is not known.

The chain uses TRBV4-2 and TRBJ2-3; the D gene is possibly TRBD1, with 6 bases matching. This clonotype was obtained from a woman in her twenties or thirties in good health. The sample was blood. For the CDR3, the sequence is CASSQGTDFPSTDTQYF. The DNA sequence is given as TGTGCCAGCAGCCAAGGGACAGATTTTCCTAGCACAGATACGCAGTATTTT.